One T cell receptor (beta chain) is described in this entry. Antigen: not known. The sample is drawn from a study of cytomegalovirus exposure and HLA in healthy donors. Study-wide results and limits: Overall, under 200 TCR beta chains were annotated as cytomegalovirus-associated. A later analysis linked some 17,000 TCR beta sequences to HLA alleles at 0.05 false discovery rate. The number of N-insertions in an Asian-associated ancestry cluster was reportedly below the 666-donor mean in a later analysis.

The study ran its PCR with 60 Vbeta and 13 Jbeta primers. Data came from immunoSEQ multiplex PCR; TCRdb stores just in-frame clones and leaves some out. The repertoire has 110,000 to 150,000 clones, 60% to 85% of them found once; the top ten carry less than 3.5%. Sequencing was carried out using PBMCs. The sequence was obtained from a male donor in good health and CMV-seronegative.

The CDR3 spells CASSEGTSGDLEQYF. The CDR3 region has the DNA TGTGCCAGCAGTGAAGGGACTAGCGGGGACCTCGAGCAGTACTTC. The J gene is TRBJ2-7, the V gene TRBV2, with 12 bases lining up with TRBD2. Germline trimming cut 1 base from V and 6 bases from J; bases unmatched to any gene: 4. The CDR3 length is 15 residues. The germline V gene has CDR1 SNHLY and CDR2 FYNNEI.